The rows below give T cell receptor beta chains drawn from one sample of a study of CD8 T cells in Susac syndrome. TCRdb used MiXCR to reprocess the immunoSEQ multiplex PCR reads, holding one entry per CDR3 protein. The repertoire holds about 120,000 distinct CDR3 sequences, nearly 96% seen once, with roughly 0.14% in the top ten. Sequenced input: CD4+ T cells from PBMCs. All receptors derive from a human donor with Susac syndrome. Each CDR3 is given with its conserved first and last residue.

J gene: TRBJ1-2; V gene: TRBV15; CDR3 protein: CATSRPAGGYTF
J gene: TRBJ2-1; V gene: TRBV28; CDR3 protein: CASSLSRHRFF
J gene: TRBJ1-4; V gene: TRBV28; CDR3 protein: CASSLGATREKLFF
J gene: TRBJ2-7; V gene: TRBV7-9; CDR3 protein: CASSLQSGMPYF
J gene: TRBJ1-5; V gene: TRBV6-5; CDR3 protein: CASSDLSGNQPQHF
J gene: TRBJ2-7; V gene: TRBV7-2; CDR3 protein: CASSLEQGHEQYF
J gene: TRBJ2-1; V gene: TRBV7-2; CDR3 protein: CASSPQRRNEQFF
J gene: TRBJ2-2; V gene: TRBV7-9; CDR3 protein: CASSSELRELFF
J gene: TRBJ2-7; V gene: TRBV12-5; CDR3 protein: CASGLPGQGRWEQYF
J gene: TRBJ1-5; V gene: TRBV6-2/TRBV6-3; CDR3 protein: CASKRGDGNQPQHF
J gene: TRBJ2-7; V gene: TRBV20-1; CDR3 protein: CSAGGLANPYEQYF
J gene: TRBJ1-2; V gene: TRBV19; CDR3 protein: CASRSQDLYGYTF
J gene: TRBJ2-5; V gene: TRBV5-6; CDR3 protein: CASSLIGGSEETQYF
J gene: TRBJ2-1; V gene: TRBV7-6; CDR3 protein: CAGKGLADVRSYNEQFF
J gene: TRBJ2-7; V gene: TRBV20-1; CDR3 protein: CSAISRTGSYEQYF
J gene: TRBJ2-6; V gene: TRBV9; CDR3 protein: CASSVELGMAGANVLTF
J gene: TRBJ1-5; V gene: TRBV29-1; CDR3 protein: CSAGTGGDSNQPQHF
J gene: TRBJ1-5; V gene: TRBV7-8; CDR3 protein: CASSLDGKAQHF
J gene: TRBJ1-2; V gene: TRBV27; CDR3 protein: CASRERYGYTF
J gene: TRBJ1-5; V gene: TRBV27; CDR3 protein: CASRRDRYQPQHF
J gene: TRBJ1-2; V gene: TRBV12-3/TRBV12-4; CDR3 protein: CASSRRTGYGYTF
J gene: TRBJ2-7; V gene: TRBV5-1; CDR3 protein: CASSLVASVIYEQYF
J gene: TRBJ2-5; V gene: TRBV20-1; CDR3 protein: CSARHSGRSETQYF
J gene: TRBJ2-1; V gene: TRBV5-1; CDR3 protein: CASSLNADNEQFF
J gene: TRBJ2-1; V gene: TRBV5-1; CDR3 protein: CASSLMRGAAIDEQFF
J gene: TRBJ2-1; V gene: TRBV6-5; CDR3 protein: CASRGLAGNNEQFF
J gene: TRBJ2-1; V gene: TRBV24-1; CDR3 protein: CATSDGSDVKQFF
J gene: TRBJ2-1; V gene: TRBV25-1; CDR3 protein: CASSEAGGDCNEQFF
J gene: TRBJ2-3; V gene: TRBV29-1; CDR3 protein: CSVDRGGTDTQYF
J gene: TRBJ2-7; V gene: TRBV2; CDR3 protein: CASSEEGKQYF
J gene: TRBJ2-2; V gene: TRBV12-3/TRBV12-4; CDR3 protein: CATLPDTGELFF
J gene: TRBJ1-4; V gene: TRBV4-2; CDR3 protein: CASSQEGEKLFF
J gene: TRBJ1-1; V gene: TRBV9; CDR3 protein: CASSVSWGINTEAFF